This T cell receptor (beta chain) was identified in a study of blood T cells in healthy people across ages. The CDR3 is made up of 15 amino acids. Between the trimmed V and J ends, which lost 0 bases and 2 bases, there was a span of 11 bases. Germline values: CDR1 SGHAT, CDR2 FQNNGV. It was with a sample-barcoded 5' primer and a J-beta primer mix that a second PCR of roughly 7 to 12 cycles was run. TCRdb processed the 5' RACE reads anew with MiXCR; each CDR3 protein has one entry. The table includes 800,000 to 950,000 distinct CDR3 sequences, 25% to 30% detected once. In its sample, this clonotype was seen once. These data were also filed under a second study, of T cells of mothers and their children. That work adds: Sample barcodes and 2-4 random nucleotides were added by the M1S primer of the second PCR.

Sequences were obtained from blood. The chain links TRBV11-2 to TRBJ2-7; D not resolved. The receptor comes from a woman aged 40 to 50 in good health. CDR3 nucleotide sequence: TGTGCCAGCAGCTTAGATGGTCAGTATGCCTACGAGCAGTACTTC. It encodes CASSLDGQYAYEQYF. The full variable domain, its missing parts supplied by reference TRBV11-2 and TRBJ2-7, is EAGVAQSPRYKIIEKRQSVAFWCNPISGHATLYWYQQILGQGPKLLIQFQNNGVVDDSQLPKDRFSAERLKGVDSTLKIQPAKLEDSAVYLCASSLDGQYAYEQYFGPGTRLTVT.